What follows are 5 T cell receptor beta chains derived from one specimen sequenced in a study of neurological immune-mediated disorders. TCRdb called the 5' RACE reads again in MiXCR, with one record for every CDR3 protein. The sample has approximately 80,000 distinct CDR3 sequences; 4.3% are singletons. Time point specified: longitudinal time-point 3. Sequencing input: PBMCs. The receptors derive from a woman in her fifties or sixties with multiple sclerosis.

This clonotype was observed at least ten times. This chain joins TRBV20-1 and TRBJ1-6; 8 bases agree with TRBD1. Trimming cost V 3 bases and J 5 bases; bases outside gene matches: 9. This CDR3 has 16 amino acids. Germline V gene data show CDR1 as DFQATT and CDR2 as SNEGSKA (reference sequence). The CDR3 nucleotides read TGCAGTGCTAGGGGGGCAGGGGGCTATGATAATTCACCCCTCCACTTT. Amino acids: CSARGAGGYDNSPLHF.

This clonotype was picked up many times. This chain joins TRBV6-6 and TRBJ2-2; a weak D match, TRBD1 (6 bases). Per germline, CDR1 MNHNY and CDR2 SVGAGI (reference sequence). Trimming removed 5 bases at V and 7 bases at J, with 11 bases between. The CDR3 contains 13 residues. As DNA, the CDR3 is TGTGCCAGCAGTCGACAGGTCGGCGGGGAGCTGTTTTTT. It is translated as CASSRQVGGELFF.

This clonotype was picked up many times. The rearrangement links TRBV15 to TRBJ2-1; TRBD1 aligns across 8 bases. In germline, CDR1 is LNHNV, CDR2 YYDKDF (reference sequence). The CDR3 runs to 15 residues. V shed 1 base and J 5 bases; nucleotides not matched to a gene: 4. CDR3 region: CATSRGRTGNNEQFF. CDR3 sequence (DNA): TGTGCCACCAGCAGAGGACGGACAGGGAACAATGAGCAGTTCTTC.

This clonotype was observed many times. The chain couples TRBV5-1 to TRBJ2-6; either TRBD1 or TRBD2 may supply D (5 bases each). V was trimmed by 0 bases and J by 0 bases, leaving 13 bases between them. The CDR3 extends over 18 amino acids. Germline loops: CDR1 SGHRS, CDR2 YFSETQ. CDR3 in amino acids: CASSLVGVVRSGANVLTF. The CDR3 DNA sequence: TGCGCCAGCAGCTTGGTGGGGGTAGTCCGCTCTGGGGCCAACGTCCTGACTTTC.

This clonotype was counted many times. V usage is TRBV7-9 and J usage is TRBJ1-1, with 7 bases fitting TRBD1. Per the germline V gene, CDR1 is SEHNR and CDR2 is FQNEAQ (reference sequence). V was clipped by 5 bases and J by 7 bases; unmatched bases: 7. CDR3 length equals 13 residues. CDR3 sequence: CASSLSDRSEAFF. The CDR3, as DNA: TGTGCCAGCAGCCTGTCGGACAGGAGTGAAGCTTTCTTT.